This TCR beta chain was documented in a study of CD8+CD57+ T cells in acquired aplastic anemia (dated by TCRdb to 2017 to 2018). Regarding the complete study: Extracted DNA from sorted CD4+ and CD8+ cells averaged approximately 3.4 ug, ranging from 0.2 to 27.4 ug. A CD8+CD57+ expansion meant a frequency higher than the mean frequency seen in healthy subjects.

TCR beta VDJ combination and CDR3 sequence profiling used genomic DNA as the template. An Illumina HiSeq 2000 was used for TCR repertoire sequencing. In the original analysis: Repertoire assessment relied on Simpson's diversity index, CDR3 size and DJ length profiles, and TRBV/TRBJ rearrangement plots. The most abundant DNA sequence in the deep sequencing data was taken as the immunodominant clone. CDR3 amino acid sequences were screened for sharing across subjects and were compared with published repertoires and the VDJdb database. TCRdb reprocessed the public reads (quality trimming at Q25 with fastp, clone calling with MiXCR) and kept in-frame beta chains. Entries are consolidated by CDR3 protein sequence, retaining the most common genes and DNA. TCRdb, not the authors, supplied the V and J calls. The sample table contains roughly 190,000 distinct CDR3 sequences; only one count was recorded for approximately 48% of them. The ten most abundant clones make up over 7.5% of the sample.

Trimming costs V 3 bases and J 1 base, and their ends lie 6 bases apart. The CDR3 contains 13 residues, cysteine and phenylalanine counted. The read is trimmed to its CDR3 DNA, 39 bases read in frame from base 1. Via the germline V gene, CDR1 is SGHTA and CDR2 FQGTGA. This clonotype was picked up many times. Which antigen it targets is not known. There are no base qualities to consult, and no much larger clone falls within one base. The patients picked for sequencing were ones in whom flow cytometry had shown an expansion of CD8+CD57+ cells. Severe acquired aplastic anemia was diagnosed in all patients according to International Study of Aplastic Anemia and Agranulocytosis and Camitta criteria. No patient had received any therapy when blood was sampled. TCR repertoires of sorted CD4+ and CD8+ blood T cells from severe aplastic anemia patients and healthy subjects were deep-sequenced in the study. Patients were enrolled under clinicaltrials.gov protocols 00001620, 01623167, 00001397, 00071045, 00081523 and 00961064 in the USA. Ficoll-Paque density gradient centrifugation was used to isolate peripheral blood mononuclear cells. Before DNA extraction, CD4+ and CD8+ T cells were sorted with FACS or magnetic beads.

General study outcomes and caveats: Fewer than 35 CD8+ CDR3 sequences were found to be shared between patients and controls, but these sequences appeared to be highly expressed in patients and within the immunodominant clones of the patients. CD8+ Simpson's diversity did not differ significantly between patients and healthy controls (P=0.060).

This receptor chain uses TRBV7-3 and TRBJ1-1; no D gene call is confident. Material for sequencing was sorted CD4+, CD8+, or CD8+CD57+ T cells (not recorded which) from PBMCs. The sequence derives from a human donor with aplastic anemia. The CDR3 reads as follows: CASSFDPNTEAFF. The DNA is as follows: TGTGCCAGCAGCTTCGACCCGAACACTGAAGCTTTCTTT.